Following are 2 T cell receptor beta chains from one sample sequenced in a study of CD8+CD57+ T cells in acquired aplastic anemia. Patients selected for sequencing had displayed CD8+CD57+ cell expansion by flow cytometry. The use of genomic DNA as template underpinned the TCR beta VDJ and CDR3 profiling. TCRdb fed the reads into MiXCR, producing one record per CDR3 protein. The data contain fewer than 85,000 distinct CDR3 sequences, roughly 72% of them singletons. Input material: sorted CD4+, CD8+, or CD8+CD57+ T cells (not recorded which) from PBMCs. Receptors originate from a human donor with aplastic anemia.

This rearrangement joins TRBV7-7 to TRBJ2-2; D uncertain. Germline V lookup: CDR1 SSHAT, CDR2 FNYEAQ (reference sequence). Trimming removed 4 bases at V and 0 bases at J, with 3 bases between. This CDR3 is 13 amino acids long. The CDR3 reads CASSYSNTGELFF. In nucleotides, the CDR3 is TGTGCCAGCAGCTATTCGAACACCGGGGAGCTGTTTTTT.

The chain joins TRBV6-2 or TRBV6-3 to TRBJ2-3; TRBD2 aligns across 13 bases. Germline CDR1 MNHEY, CDR2 SVGEGT. V shed 7 bases, J shed 7 bases, and the junction held 17 bases outside the gene matches. The length of the CDR3 is 18 residues. The CDR3 region has the DNA TGTGCCAGCAATTATCAACCCCCCGGACTAGCGGGAGAATATACGCAGTATTTT. It translates to CASNYQPPGLAGEYTQYF.